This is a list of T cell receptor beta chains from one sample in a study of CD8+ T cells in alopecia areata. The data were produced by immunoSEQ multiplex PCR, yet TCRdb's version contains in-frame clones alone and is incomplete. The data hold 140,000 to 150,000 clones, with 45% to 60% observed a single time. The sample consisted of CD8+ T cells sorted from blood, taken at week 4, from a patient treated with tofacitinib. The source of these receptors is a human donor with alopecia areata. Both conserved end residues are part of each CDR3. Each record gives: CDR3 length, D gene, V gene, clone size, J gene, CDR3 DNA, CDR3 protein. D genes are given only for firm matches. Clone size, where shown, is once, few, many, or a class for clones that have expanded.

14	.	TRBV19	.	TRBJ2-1	TGTGCCGGGCCGCTGGCTGATCACTACAATGAGCAGTTCTTC	CAGPLADHYNEQFF
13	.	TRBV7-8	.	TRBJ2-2	TGTGCCAGCAAAGGGGACGGTCCGAAGGAGCTGTTTTTT	CASKGDGPKELFF
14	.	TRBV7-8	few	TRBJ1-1	TGTGCCAGCAGCTTAGGGGGGATGGGCACTGAAGCTTTCTTT	CASSLGGMGTEAFF
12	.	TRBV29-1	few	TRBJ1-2	TGCAGCGTTGAAGGAAAACCTTATGGCTACACCTTC	CSVEGKPYGYTF
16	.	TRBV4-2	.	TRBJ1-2	TGTGCCAGCAGCCAAGATTACGGGGGGGATAACTATGGCTACACCTTC	CASSQDYGGDNYGYTF
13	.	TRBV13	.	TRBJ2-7	TGTGCCAGCAGCTTAGACAGATCCTACGAGCAGTACTTC	CASSLDRSYEQYF
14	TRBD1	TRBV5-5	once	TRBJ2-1	TGTGCCAGCAGAGGGGACAGGGGGCACAATGAGCAGTTCTTC	CASRGDRGHNEQFF
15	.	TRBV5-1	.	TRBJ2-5	TGCGCCAGCAGCTTGGAGGGACCAAGTCAAGAGACCCAGTACTTC	CASSLEGPSQETQYF
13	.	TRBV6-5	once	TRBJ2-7	TGTGCCAGCAGTTACTCCGGGCTCTACGAGCAGTACTTC	CASSYSGLYEQYF
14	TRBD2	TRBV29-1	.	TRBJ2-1	TGCAGCGTTGAAGGACTAGCGGGAGGCAATGAGCAGTTCTTC	CSVEGLAGGNEQFF
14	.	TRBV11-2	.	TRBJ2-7	TGTGCCAGCAGCTATCCGGACGGGTTGTACGAGCAGTACTTC	CASSYPDGLYEQYF
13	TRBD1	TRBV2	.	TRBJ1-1	TGTGCCAGCAGAAGGACAGGGGAGTCTGAAGCTTTCTTT	CASRRTGESEAFF
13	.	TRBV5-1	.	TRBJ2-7	TGCGCCAGCAGCTTCAGACAGGCCTACGAGCAGTACTTC	CASSFRQAYEQYF
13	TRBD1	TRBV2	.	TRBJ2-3	TGTGCCAGCATTCCGGACAGGCCGGATACGCAGTATTTT	CASIPDRPDTQYF
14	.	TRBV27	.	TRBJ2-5	TGTGCCAGCAGTTACTCACAGGGAAAAGAGACCCAGTACTTC	CASSYSQGKETQYF
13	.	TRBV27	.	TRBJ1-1	TGTGCCAGCAGTTTAGCTATGGCCACTGAAGCTTTCTTT	CASSLAMATEAFF
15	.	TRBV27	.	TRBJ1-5	TGTGCCAGCACCTTTTCGGCTGGGGGCAATCAGCCCCAGCATTTT	CASTFSAGGNQPQHF
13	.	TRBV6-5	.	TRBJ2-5	TGTGCCAGCAGCCGGACCGGACAAGAGACCCAGTACTTC	CASSRTGQETQYF
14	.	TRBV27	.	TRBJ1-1	TGTGCCAGCAGTTTAGGTTACGGGGGAACTGAAGCTTTCTTT	CASSLGYGGTEAFF
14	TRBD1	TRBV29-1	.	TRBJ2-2	TGCAGCGCCGGGACAGGGGCGAACACCGGGGAGCTGTTTTTT	CSAGTGANTGELFF
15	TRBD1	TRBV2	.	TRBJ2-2	TGTGCCAGCGGACCGGGACAGGGGCATCAGGAGGAGCTGTTTTTT	CASGPGQGHQEELFF
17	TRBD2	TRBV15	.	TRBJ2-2	TGTGCCACCAGCAGAGAGGAAGCGGGGGGCTACACCGGGGAGCTGTTTTTT	CATSREEAGGYTGELFF
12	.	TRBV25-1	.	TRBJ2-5	TGTGCCAGCAGTGTCCTAGGGGAGACCCAGTACTTC	CASSVLGETQYF